This TCR beta chain was retrieved from a study of CD8+CD57+ T cells in acquired aplastic anemia. In the study overall: Sorted cells (CD4+ and CD8+) yielded DNA amounts that averaged roughly 3.5 ug.

Patients who underwent sequencing had shown CD8+CD57+ cell expansion by flow cytometry. The study sampled blood from patients who had received no therapy. This clonotype was counted a few times. Its specificity is unknown. Study findings and constraints: Patients shared 25 to 30 CD8+ CDR3 sequences with controls.

The template for TCR beta VDJ and CDR3 sequence profiling was genomic DNA. One entry per CDR3 protein results from TCRdb running MiXCR on the reads. The data contain 160,000 or so distinct CDR3 sequences, 71% of them singletons. The clonotype was recovered from a human donor with aplastic anemia. The sequenced sample consisted of sorted CD4+, CD8+, or CD8+CD57+ T cells (not recorded which) from PBMCs.

CDR3 loop: CAIRGPGLPGETQYF. The CDR3 region has the DNA TGTGCCATCAGGGGACCGGGACTACCAGGAGAGACCCAGTACTTC. This chain joins TRBV10-3 and TRBJ2-5; 7 nucleotides line up with TRBD2. Per the germline V gene, CDR1 is ENHRY and CDR2 is SYGVKD. The CDR3 runs to 15 residues. V was clipped by 6 bases and J by 4 bases; unmatched bases: 11.